These 8 T cell receptor beta chains were all obtained from the same sample, sequenced in a study of cytomegalovirus exposure and HLA in healthy donors. PCR used 60 Vbeta primers and 13 Jbeta primers. This table comes from immunoSEQ multiplex PCR, and its TCRdb copy is limited to in-frame clones, with some not included. In the table there are 110,000 to 150,000 clones, around 79% of which are singletons. The specimen sequenced was PBMCs. The receptors shown here come from a man aged 18-30 years in good health and CMV-seronegative.

V usage is TRBV6-5 and J usage is TRBJ2-5, with 9 bases that match TRBD1. From germline, CDR1 is MNHEY and CDR2 SVGAGI. The J segment lost 5 bases and the V segment lost 6 bases, leaving 4 bases of the junction unmatched. The CDR3 sequence is 13 residues long. CDR3 residues: CASRGQGTETQYF. CDR3 DNA sequence: TGTGCCAGCAGAGGACAGGGGACCGAGACCCAGTACTTC.

The V gene is TRBV7-2, the J gene TRBJ1-2, with D possibly matching TRBD1 (6 bases). This CDR3 contains 16 residues. Germline CDR1 SGHTA, CDR2 FQGNSA. The V and J ends lost 5 bases and 6 bases respectively, with 22 bases between them. The CDR3 loop is CASSHTRVTGPNGYTF. The CDR3 coding sequence is TGTGCCAGCAGCCATACTAGGGTGACAGGACCAAATGGCTACACCTTC.

This clone was seen a few times. The genes are TRBV6-1 and TRBJ2-7, with D possibly TRBD1 on 6 matching bases. V lost 1 base and J lost 4, with 11 bases in between. The CDR3 contains 14 residues. Germline CDR1 MNHNS, CDR2 SASEGT. As DNA, the CDR3 is TGTGCCAGCAGTGAAGGGACAGCCCGATACGAGCAGTACTTC. Protein sequence: CASSEGTARYEQYF.

The chain uses TRBV6-5 and TRBJ1-3; 9 nucleotides agree with TRBD1. CDR3 length equals 15 residues. Trimming cost V 4 bases and J 4 bases; bases outside gene matches: 5. The germline CDR1 and CDR2 sequences are MNHEY and SVGAGI. CDR3 coding DNA: TGTGCCAGCAGTTTCGGACAGGGGTCCGGAAACACCATATATTTT. Translating it yields CASSFGQGSGNTIYF.

The rearrangement links TRBV7-9 to TRBJ1-2; D is unclear. V was cut by 5 bases and J by 2 bases, with 9 bases left in between. The germline gives CDR1 SEHNR, CDR2 FQNEAQ (reference sequence). CDR3 length equals 13 residues. The chain's CDR3 is CASSEGVNYGYTF. CDR3 nucleotides: TGTGCCAGCAGCGAGGGAGTAAACTATGGCTACACCTTC.

The chain's CDR3 is CAISESNTTGQGNQPQHF. CDR3 nucleotide sequence: TGTGCCATCAGTGAGTCTAATACCACGGGACAAGGGAATCAGCCCCAGCATTTT. The chain recombines TRBV10-3 with TRBJ1-5; weak D call: TRBD1 (6 bases). The germline V gene has CDR1 ENHRY and CDR2 SYGVKD. Trimming pared 0 bases from V and 4 bases from J, leaving 19 bases between. This CDR3 has 18 amino acids.

This sequence joins TRBV5-5 and TRBJ2-1; 9 bases align to TRBD1. V gave up 4 bases and J gave up 2 bases; unmatched junction bases: 4. The CDR3 is 15 residues long. Germline CDR1 and CDR2: SGHKS and YYEKEE (reference sequence). CDR3 amino acids: CASSQGQGPYNEQFF. CDR3 coding DNA: TGTGCCAGCAGCCAAGGACAGGGGCCCTACAATGAGCAGTTCTTC.

This clone was counted once. This rearrangement joins TRBV7-9 to TRBJ2-3; D is undetermined. Per the germline V gene, CDR1 is SEHNR and CDR2 is FQNEAQ (reference sequence). Trimming removed 1 base from V and 4 bases from J, with 3 bases in between. The length of the CDR3 is 12 residues. CDR3 loop: CASSLVADTQYF. The CDR3 DNA is TGTGCCAGCAGCTTAGTCGCAGATACGCAGTATTTT. Drawing the rest from reference TRBV7-9 and TRBJ2-3, the complete variable domain is DTGVSQNPRHKITKRGQNVTFRCDPISEHNRLYWYRQTLGQGPEFLTYFQNEAQLEKSRLLSDRFSAERPKGSFSTLEIQRTEQGDSAMYLCASSLVADTQYFGPGTRLTVL.